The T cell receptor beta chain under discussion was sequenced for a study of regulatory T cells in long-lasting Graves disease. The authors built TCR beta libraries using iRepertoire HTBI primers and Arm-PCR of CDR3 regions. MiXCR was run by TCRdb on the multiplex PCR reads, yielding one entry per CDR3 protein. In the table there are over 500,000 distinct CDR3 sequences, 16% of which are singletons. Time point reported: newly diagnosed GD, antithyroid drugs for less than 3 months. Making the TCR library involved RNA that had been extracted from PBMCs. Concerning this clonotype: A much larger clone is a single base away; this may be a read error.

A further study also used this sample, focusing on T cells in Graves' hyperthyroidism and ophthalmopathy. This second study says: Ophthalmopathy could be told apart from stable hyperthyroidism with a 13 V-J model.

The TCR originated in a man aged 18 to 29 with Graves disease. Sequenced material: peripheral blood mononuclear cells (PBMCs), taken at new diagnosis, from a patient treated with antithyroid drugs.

CDR3 in amino acids: CASSLRGHGYTF. DNA for the CDR3: TGTGCCAGCAGTTTACGGGGCCATGGCTACACCTTC. The chain combines TRBV28 with TRBJ1-2, with D possibly matching TRBD1 (5 bases). Germline loops: CDR1 MDHEN, CDR2 SYDVKM. V gave up 2 bases and J gave up 6 bases, with 7 bases separating them. The CDR3 spans 12 residues.